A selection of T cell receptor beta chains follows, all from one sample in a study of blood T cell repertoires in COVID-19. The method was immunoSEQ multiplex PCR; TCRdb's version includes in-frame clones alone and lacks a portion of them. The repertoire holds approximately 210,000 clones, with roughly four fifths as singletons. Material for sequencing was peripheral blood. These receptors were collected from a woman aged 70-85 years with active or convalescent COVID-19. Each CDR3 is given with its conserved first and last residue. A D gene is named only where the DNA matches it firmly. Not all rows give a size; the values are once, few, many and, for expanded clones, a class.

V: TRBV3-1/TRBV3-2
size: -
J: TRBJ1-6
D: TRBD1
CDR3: CASSQGQGRSPLHF
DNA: TGTGCCAGCAGCCAGGGACAGGGGCGTTCACCCCTCCACTTT

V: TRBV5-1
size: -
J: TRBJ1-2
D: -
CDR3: CASSLGPGQGSYGYTF
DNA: TGCGCCAGCAGCTTGGGCCCAGGGCAGGGCAGCTATGGCTACACCTTC

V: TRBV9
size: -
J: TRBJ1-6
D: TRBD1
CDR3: CASSGRGQGPLHF
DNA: TGTGCCAGCAGCGGTAGGGGACAGGGGCCCCTCCACTTT

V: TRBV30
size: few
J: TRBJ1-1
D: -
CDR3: CAWSQRTALMNTEAFF
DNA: TGTGCCTGGAGCCAAAGGACAGCTTTAATGAACACTGAAGCTTTCTTT

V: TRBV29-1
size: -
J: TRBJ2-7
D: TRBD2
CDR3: CSVELAGGLRYEQYF
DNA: TGCAGCGTTGAGCTAGCGGGAGGTCTTCGCTACGAGCAGTACTTC

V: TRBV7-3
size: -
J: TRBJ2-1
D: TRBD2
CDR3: CASSILAGIDEQFF
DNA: TGTGCCAGCAGCATTCTAGCGGGAATAGATGAGCAGTTCTTC

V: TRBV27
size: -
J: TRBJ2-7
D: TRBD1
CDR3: CASSLGTGGTYEQYF
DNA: TGTGCCAGCAGTTTAGGGACAGGGGGGACCTACGAGCAGTACTTC

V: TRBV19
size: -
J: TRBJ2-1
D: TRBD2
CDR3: CASRSTGTSYNEQFF
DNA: TGTGCCAGTAGGTCCACCGGGACTAGTTACAATGAGCAGTTCTTC

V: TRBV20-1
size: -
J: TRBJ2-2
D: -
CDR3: CSASGGRGTGELFF
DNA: TGCAGTGCTAGTGGAGGGAGAGGCACCGGGGAGCTGTTTTTT

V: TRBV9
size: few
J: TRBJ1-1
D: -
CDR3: CASSVQPRAQAFF
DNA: TGTGCCAGCAGCGTACAACCCCGAGCACAAGCTTTCTTT

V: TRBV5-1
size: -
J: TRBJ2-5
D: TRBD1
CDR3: CASSLARTGQETQYF
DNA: TGCGCCAGCAGCCTAGCCCGGACAGGCCAAGAGACCCAGTACTTC

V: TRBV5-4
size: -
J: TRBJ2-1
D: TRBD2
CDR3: CASSPGTSGAPYNEQFF
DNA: TGTGCCAGCAGCCCTGGGACTAGCGGGGCTCCCTACAATGAGCAGTTCTTC

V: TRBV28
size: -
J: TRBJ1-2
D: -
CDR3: CASSFPGWDGPSYGYTF
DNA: TGTGCCAGCAGTTTCCCGGGATGGGATGGTCCGAGCTATGGCTACACCTTC

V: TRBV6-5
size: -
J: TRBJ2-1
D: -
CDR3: CASNSRTPRGNEQFF
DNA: TGTGCCAGCAACTCCCGGACTCCCCGAGGCAATGAGCAGTTCTTC

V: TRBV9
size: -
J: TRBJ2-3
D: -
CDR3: CASSSVPDTQYF
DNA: TGTGCCAGCAGCTCCGTCCCAGATACGCAGTATTTT

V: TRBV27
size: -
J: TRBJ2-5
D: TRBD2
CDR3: CASGPYGRTSGRGETQYF
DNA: TGTGCCAGCGGACCTTATGGTCGGACTAGCGGGAGAGGAGAGACCCAGTACTTC

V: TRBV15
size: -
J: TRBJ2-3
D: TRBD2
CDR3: CATSRGPSGRGDTQYF
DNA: TGTGCCACCAGCAGAGGGCCTAGCGGGAGGGGGGATACGCAGTATTTT

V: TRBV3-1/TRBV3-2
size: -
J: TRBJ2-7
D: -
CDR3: CASSQAGAHSYEQYF
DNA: TGTGCCAGCAGCCAAGCGGGAGCCCACAGCTACGAGCAGTACTTC

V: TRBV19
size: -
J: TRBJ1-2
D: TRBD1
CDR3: CASSLLVRDSHYGYTF
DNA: TGTGCCAGTAGTCTCCTGGTCCGGGACAGTCACTATGGCTACACCTTC

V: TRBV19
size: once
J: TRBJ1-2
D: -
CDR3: CASSMTDYGYTF
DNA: TGTGCCAGTAGTATGACAGACTATGGCTACACCTTC

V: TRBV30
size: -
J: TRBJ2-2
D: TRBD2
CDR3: CAWGTSGSLGFGGELFF
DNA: TGTGCCTGGGGGACTAGCGGGTCCCTTGGGTTTGGCGGGGAGCTGTTTTTT

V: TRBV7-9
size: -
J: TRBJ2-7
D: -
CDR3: CASSLGSSESEYF
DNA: TGTGCCAGCAGCTTAGGTTCTTCTGAGTCTGAGTACTTC

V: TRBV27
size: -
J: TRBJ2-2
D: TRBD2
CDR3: CASSLLGLAGGPREAGELFF
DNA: TGTGCCAGCAGTTTACTAGGACTAGCGGGAGGACCACGAGAAGCCGGGGAGCTGTTTTTT

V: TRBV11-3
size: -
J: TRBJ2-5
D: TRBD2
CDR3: CASSQSGIEETQYF
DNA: TGTGCCAGCAGCCAGAGCGGGATCGAAGAGACCCAGTACTTC

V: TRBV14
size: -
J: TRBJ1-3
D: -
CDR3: CASSQDGGTGNTIYF
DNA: TGTGCCAGCAGCCAAGATGGAGGGACTGGAAACACCATATATTTT

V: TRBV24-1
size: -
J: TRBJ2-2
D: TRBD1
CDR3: CATSDEDRGVTGELFF
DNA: TGTGCCACCAGTGATGAGGACAGGGGGGTTACCGGGGAGCTGTTTTTT

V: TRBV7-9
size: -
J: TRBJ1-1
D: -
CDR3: CASSLAGGQTEAFF
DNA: TGTGCCAGCAGCTTAGCGGGCGGGCAAACTGAAGCTTTCTTT

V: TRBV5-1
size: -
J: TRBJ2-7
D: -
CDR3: CASSLRGVPYEQYF
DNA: TGCGCCAGCAGCTTGCGCGGGGTTCCCTACGAGCAGTACTTC

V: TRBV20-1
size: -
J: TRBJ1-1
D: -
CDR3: CSAGGTEAFF
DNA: TGCAGTGCCGGGGGAACTGAAGCTTTCTTT

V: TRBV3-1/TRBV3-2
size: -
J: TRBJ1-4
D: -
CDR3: CASSLRLQRGEKLFF
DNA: TGTGCCAGCAGCCTCAGACTCCAGAGAGGTGAAAAACTGTTTTTT

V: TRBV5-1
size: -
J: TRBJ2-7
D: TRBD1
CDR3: CASSRGQGTDEQYF
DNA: TGCGCCAGCAGCAGGGGACAGGGAACGGACGAGCAGTACTTC

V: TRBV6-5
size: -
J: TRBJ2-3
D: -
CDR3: CASSYILTDTQYF
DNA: TGTGCCAGCAGTTACATCCTGACAGATACGCAGTATTTT

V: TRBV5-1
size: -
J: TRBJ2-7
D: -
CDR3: CASSLGLPPYEQYF
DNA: TGCGCCAGCAGCTTGGGACTACCCCCCTACGAGCAGTACTTC

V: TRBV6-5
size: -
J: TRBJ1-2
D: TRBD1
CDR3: CASETKTTGVSGYTF
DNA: TGTGCCAGCGAAACGAAAACGACAGGGGTTAGTGGCTACACCTTC

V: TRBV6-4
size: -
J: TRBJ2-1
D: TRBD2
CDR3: CASSEERGTYNEQFF
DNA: TGTGCCAGCAGTGAGGAGCGGGGGACCTACAATGAGCAGTTCTTC

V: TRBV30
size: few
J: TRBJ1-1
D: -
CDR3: CAWSVTANTEAFF
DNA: TGTGCCTGGAGTGTTACAGCGAACACTGAAGCTTTCTTT

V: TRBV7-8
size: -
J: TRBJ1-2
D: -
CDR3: CASSRGRATGGYTF
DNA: TGTGCCAGCAGCCGCGGGAGGGCTACCGGGGGCTACACCTTC

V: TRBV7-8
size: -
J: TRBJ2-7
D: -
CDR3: CASSLDRLSYEQYF
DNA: TGTGCCAGCAGCTTAGACAGATTATCCTACGAGCAGTACTTC

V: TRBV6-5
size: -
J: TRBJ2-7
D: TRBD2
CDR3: CASSSPTSGRSYEQYF
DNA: TGTGCCAGCAGTTCCCCGACTAGCGGGAGATCCTACGAGCAGTACTTC

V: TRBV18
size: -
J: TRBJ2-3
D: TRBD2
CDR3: CASSPPNPGGSTDTQYF
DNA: TGTGCCAGCTCACCACCCAACCCGGGGGGTAGCACAGATACGCAGTATTTT

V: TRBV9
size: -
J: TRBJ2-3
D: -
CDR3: CASSVAPGDNGVADTQYF
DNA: TGTGCCAGCAGCGTCGCTCCCGGGGACAATGGTGTAGCAGATACGCAGTATTTT

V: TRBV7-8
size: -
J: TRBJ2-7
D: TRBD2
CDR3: CASSHLGTSGISYEQYF
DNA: TGTGCCAGCAGCCACCTGGGAACGAGCGGGATCTCCTACGAGCAGTACTTC

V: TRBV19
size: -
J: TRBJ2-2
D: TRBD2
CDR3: CASSIGPTSGRDRKLFF
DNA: TGTGCCAGTAGTATAGGACCTACTAGCGGGAGAGACAGGAAGCTGTTTTTT

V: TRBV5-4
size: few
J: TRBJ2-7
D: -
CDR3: CASSLGGPQSSYEQYF
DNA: TGTGCCAGCAGCTTGGGAGGGCCACAGAGCTCCTACGAGCAGTACTTC

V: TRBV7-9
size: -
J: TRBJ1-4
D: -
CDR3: CASSTTGTENEKLFF
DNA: TGTGCCAGCAGCACGACCGGGACTGAGAATGAAAAACTGTTTTTT

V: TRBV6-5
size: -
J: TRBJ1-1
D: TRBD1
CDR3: CASGPTQGTAFF
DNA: TGTGCCAGCGGCCCTACACAGGGGACAGCTTTCTTT

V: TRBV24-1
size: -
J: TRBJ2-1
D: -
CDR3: CATSDFPGRGNEQFF
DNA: TGTGCCACCAGTGATTTTCCGGGTAGGGGCAATGAGCAGTTCTTC

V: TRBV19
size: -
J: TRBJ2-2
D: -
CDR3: CASSIGARELFF
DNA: TGTGCCAGTAGTATAGGGGCGCGGGAGCTGTTTTTT

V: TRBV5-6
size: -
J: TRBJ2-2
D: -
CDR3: CASSFLQGNTGELFF
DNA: TGTGCCAGCAGCTTCTTACAGGGGAACACCGGGGAGCTGTTTTTT